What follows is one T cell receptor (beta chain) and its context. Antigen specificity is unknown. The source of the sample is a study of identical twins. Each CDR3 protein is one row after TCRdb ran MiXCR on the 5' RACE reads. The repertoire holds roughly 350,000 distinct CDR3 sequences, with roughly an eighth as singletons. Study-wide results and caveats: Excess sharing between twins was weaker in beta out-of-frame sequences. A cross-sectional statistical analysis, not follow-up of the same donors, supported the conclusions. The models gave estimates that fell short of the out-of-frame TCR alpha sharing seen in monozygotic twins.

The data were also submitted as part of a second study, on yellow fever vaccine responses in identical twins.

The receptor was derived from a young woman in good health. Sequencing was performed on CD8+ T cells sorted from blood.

The CDR3 spells CASSQDWGSLSYEQYF. For the CDR3, the DNA is TGTGCCAGCAGCCAAGATTGGGGTTCCCTCTCCTACGAGCAGTACTTC. The gene calls are TRBV3-1 and TRBJ2-7; D is uncertain. The CDR3 extends over 16 amino acids. The ends were cut back, 0 bases at V and 0 bases at J, with 12 bases in the middle. Germline loops: CDR1 LGHDT, CDR2 YNNKEL (reference sequence).